Below, 27 T cell receptor beta chains from the same sample are listed, as sequenced in a study of CD8 T cells in Susac syndrome. With random hexamers, reverse transcription was performed on roughly 0.5 to 1 ug of RNA. MiXCR, applied by TCRdb to the immunoSEQ multiplex PCR reads, yields one record per CDR3 protein. The repertoire consists of approximately 120,000 distinct CDR3 sequences, with more than 90% occurring once and the leading ten covering over 0.2%. Sequencing was performed on CD8+ T cells from PBMCs. All receptors derive from a human donor with Susac syndrome.

The chain is built from TRBV30 and TRBJ1-2, with 7 bases lining up with TRBD1. CDR1 GTSNPN and CDR2 SVGIG come from the germline V gene (reference sequence). V shed 0 bases, J shed 0 bases, and the junction held 7 bases outside the gene matches. The CDR3 sequence is 16 residues long. Written as DNA, the CDR3 is TGTGCCTGGAGTGTAGGGGGGACAGAGGCTAACTATGGCTACACCTTC. Protein sequence: CAWSVGGTEANYGYTF.

The chain has TRBV11-3 and TRBJ2-5; D gene unclear. The germline V gene has CDR1 SGHNT and CDR2 YENEEA. With 5 bases removed from V and 4 bases from J, the gap between germline ends came to 17 bases. The CDR3 is made up of 15 amino acids. In DNA form, the CDR3 reads TGTGCCAGCAGCGAAGGATTGGAAAGCGCAGAGACCCAGTACTTC. Protein sequence: CASSEGLESAETQYF. The full variable domain, completed using reference TRBV11-3 and TRBJ2-5, is EAGVVQSPRYKIIEKKQPVAFWCNPISGHNTLYWYLQNLGQGPELLIRYENEEAVDDSQLPKDRFSAERLKGVDSTLKIQPAELGDSAVYLCASSEGLESAETQYFGPGTRLLVL.

The gene calls are TRBV6-5 and TRBJ2-1; 13 nucleotides line up with TRBD2. The CDR3 is made up of 17 amino acids. In germline, CDR1 is MNHEY, CDR2 SVGAGI. Trimming cost V 2 bases and J 1 base; bases outside gene matches: 2. DNA of the CDR3: TGTGCCAGCAGTTACCGGACTAGCGGGGGTTCCTACAATGAGCAGTTCTTC. This gives the protein CASSYRTSGGSYNEQFF.

V usage is TRBV30 and J usage is TRBJ1-1; D remains unclear. Germline CDR1 and CDR2: GTSNPN and SVGIG (reference sequence). V dropped 1 base and J dropped 4 bases, with 7 bases sitting between them. This CDR3 comprises 12 residues. The CDR3 nucleotides are TGTGCCTGGAGTGGCGCGGGCACTGAAGCTTTCTTT. Residues: CAWSGAGTEAFF.

V is TRBV28 and J is TRBJ2-5; no reliable D call. This CDR3 comprises 11 residues. The germline V gene encodes CDR1 MDHEN and CDR2 SYDVKM. Trimming took off 6 bases at V and 5 bases at J, with 7 bases between the two ends. CDR3: CASSRTETQYF. CDR3 in DNA: TGTGCCAGCAGCCGGACGGAGACCCAGTACTTC.

This clonotype was observed a single time. The chain recombines TRBV12-3 or TRBV12-4 with TRBJ2-1; D is possibly TRBD1 or TRBD2 (5 bases each). This CDR3 has 15 amino acids. Trimming left V 6 bases short and J 2 bases short, with 14 bases between. In DNA, the CDR3 is TGTGCCAGCAGAGGTGGGGACGGTCCCTACAATGAGCAGTTCTTC. It codes for CASRGGDGPYNEQFF.

This clonotype was observed once. J is TRBJ2-1 and V is TRBV5-1; D is ambiguous. This CDR3 comprises 15 residues. Germline CDR1 is SGHRS and CDR2 is YFSETQ. V lost 0 bases to trimming and J lost 4 bases, with 11 bases between them. DNA for the CDR3: TGCGCCAGCAGCTTGGAGGTTTGGGGATACAATGAGCAGTTCTTC. Its protein product is CASSLEVWGYNEQFF.

The rearrangement joins TRBV4-3 to TRBJ2-5; D not resolved. Looked up from germline, CDR1 is LGHNA and CDR2 is YSLEER. The V end lost 0 bases, the J end lost 2 bases, and 13 bases lay between the germline ends. The CDR3 length is 16 residues. For the CDR3, the DNA is TGCGCCAGCAGCCAAGATAGGGCGACAAAGCAAGAGACCCAGTACTTC. It encodes CASSQDRATKQETQYF.

J is TRBJ1-5 and V is TRBV12-3 or TRBV12-4; D not certain. CDR3 length equals 16 residues. The ends were cut back, 0 bases at V and 5 bases at J, with 14 bases in the middle. The CDR3 coding sequence is TGTGCCAGCAGTTTAGCGAGGGCGGACCAACATCAGCCCCAGCATTTT. It encodes CASSLARADQHQPQHF.

The chain is built from TRBV30 and TRBJ1-4; 10 bases map to TRBD1. Looked up from germline, CDR1 is GTSNPN and CDR2 is SVGIG (reference sequence). The CDR3 runs 15 residues. Trimming took 1 base from V and 6 from J; bases not matched to a gene: 5. CDR3 DNA: TGTGCCTGGAGTGAGGGACAGGGGTCGGATGAAAAACTGTTTTTT. The encoded protein is CAWSEGQGSDEKLFF.

This rearrangement joins TRBV12-3 or TRBV12-4 to TRBJ2-3; D may correspond to TRBD1 or TRBD2 (5 bases each). Trimming removed 6 bases at V and 4 bases at J, with 17 bases between. The CDR3 runs to 15 residues. CDR3 sequence reads: CASSPGPEIPDTQYF. The CDR3 DNA is TGTGCCAGCAGCCCGGGACCAGAGATCCCAGATACGCAGTATTTT.

The chain combines TRBV9 with TRBJ1-1; unclear D gene. The ends were cut back, 4 bases at V and 3 bases at J, with 13 bases in the middle. The CDR3 covers 14 residues. CDR1 and CDR2 from the germline V gene are SGDLS and YYNGEE. The CDR3 region is CASSPQAEDTEAFF. CDR3 nucleotides: TGTGCCAGCAGCCCGCAGGCGGAAGACACTGAAGCTTTCTTT.

This clonotype came up once. The gene calls are TRBV11-2 and TRBJ2-3; a possible D gene is TRBD2 (6 bases). Per the germline V gene, CDR1 is SGHAT and CDR2 is FQNNGV. V lost 5 bases and J lost 0, with 18 bases in between. The CDR3 is made up of 17 amino acids. The CDR3 DNA reads as TGTGCCAGCAGCCCAATCGGGGGAGACTCTAGCACAGATACGCAGTATTTT. Translated, it gives CASSPIGGDSSTDTQYF.

CDR3 nucleotide sequence: TGCAGTGCTAGAAAAGACAGGGGTTGGTACGAGCAGTACTTC. Translated, it gives CSARKDRGWYEQYF. V is TRBV20-1 and J is TRBJ2-7; 8 bases match TRBD1. The CDR3 extends over 14 amino acids. J was trimmed by 4 bases and V by 2 bases; bases with no gene match: 7. Per germline, CDR1 DFQATT and CDR2 SNEGSKA (reference sequence).

This rearrangement joins TRBV11-2 to TRBJ2-7; 10 positions agree with TRBD2. J was trimmed by 7 bases and V by 6 bases; bases with no gene match: 12. Per the germline V gene, CDR1 is SGHAT and CDR2 is FQNNGV. The CDR3 has 15 amino acids. The CDR3 coding sequence is TGTGCCAGCAGTTCTTGGAGCGGGAGGGCCCGGGAGCAGTACTTC. It encodes CASSSWSGRAREQYF.

CDR3 DNA sequence: TGTGCCAGCAGCTTGGCTTTTCACAATGAGCAGTTCTTC. Its translation is CASSLAFHNEQFF. This chain joins TRBV5-6 and TRBJ2-1; D is undetermined. The V gene lost 0 bases and the J gene lost 5 bases, with 6 bases spanning the gap. The germline CDR1 and CDR2 sequences are SGHDT and YYEEEE. The CDR3 is made up of 13 amino acids.

The chain is built from TRBV13 and TRBJ2-2, with D perhaps matching TRBD1 (6 bases). Trimming stripped 7 bases from V and 6 bases from J, with 12 bases between. The CDR3 spans 13 residues. Per germline, CDR1 PRHDT and CDR2 FYEKMQ (reference sequence). The CDR3 bases are TGTGCCAGCACCCTCGAGGGGGCCGGGGAGCTGTTTTTT. Translation: CASTLEGAGELFF.

The chain recombines TRBV25-1 with TRBJ1-1; D is uncertain. CDR1 MGHDK and CDR2 SYGVNS come from the germline V gene. This CDR3 spans 14 amino acids. V gave up 1 base and J gave up 1 base, with 7 bases separating them. CDR3 amino acids: CASSEWGGNTEAFF. The CDR3 DNA reads TGTGCCAGCAGTGAATGGGGAGGGAACACTGAAGCTTTCTTT.

The V and J genes are TRBV9 and TRBJ1-4, with D uncertain. This CDR3 comprises 14 residues. Germline CDR1 reads SGDLS; CDR2 reads YYNGEE. Trimming stripped 0 bases from V and 6 bases from J, with 9 bases between. CDR3: CASSVETGDEKLFF. In nucleotides, the CDR3 is TGTGCCAGCAGCGTAGAGACCGGGGATGAAAAACTGTTTTTT.

V is TRBV11-2 and J is TRBJ1-2; the match to TRBD1 covers 7 bases. Germline values: CDR1 SGHAT, CDR2 FQNNGV. The CDR3 contains 14 residues. V trimming: 5 bases; J trimming: 8 bases; junction bases outside the gene matches: 11. The CDR3 nucleotides read TGTGCCAGCAGCCTTCACAGGGGAGAGGGCGGCTACACCTTC. This translates into CASSLHRGEGGYTF.

Written as DNA, the CDR3 is TGTGCCACCAGCAGAGATCCGTCGGGACAGGCTGGAAACACCATATATTTT. Translating it yields CATSRDPSGQAGNTIYF. V usage is TRBV15 and J usage is TRBJ1-3; 8 bases agree with TRBD1. The CDR3 is 17 amino acids. Germline V CDR1 and CDR2: LNHNV, YYDKDF (reference sequence). The V and J ends lost 0 bases and 2 bases, in that order; junction bases with no gene match: 6.

This chain connects TRBV12-3 or TRBV12-4 to TRBJ1-2; D perhaps matches TRBD1 (6 bases). The CDR3 is 14 residues long. Between the trimmed V and J ends, which lost 5 bases and 4 bases, there was a span of 14 bases. This chain's CDR3 is CASSNTGTPYGYTF. The CDR3 DNA is TGTGCCAGCAGTAACACCGGGACACCCTATGGCTACACCTTC.

The chain joins TRBV20-1 to TRBJ2-1; TRBD2 is a possible D gene (6 bases). The V end was cut by 3 bases, the J end by 4 bases, with 13 bases between. CDR3 length: 14 residues. From germline, CDR1 is DFQATT and CDR2 SNEGSKA (reference sequence). The CDR3 loop reads CSASEVGGYNEQFF. CDR3 DNA: TGCAGTGCTAGTGAGGTCGGGGGTTACAATGAGCAGTTCTTC.

V and J are TRBV4-1 and TRBJ2-7, with D perhaps matching TRBD2 (6 bases). CDR3 length: 14 amino acids. The V and J ends lost 3 bases and 4 bases respectively, with 13 bases between them. CDR1 is MGHRA and CDR2 is YSYEKL in the germline V gene. As DNA, the CDR3 is TGCGCCAGCAGCCACGTTTCGGGGGAATACGAGCAGTACTTC. This gives the protein CASSHVSGEYEQYF.

There are a few counts of this clonotype. The J gene is TRBJ2-1, the V gene TRBV6-5, with a tentative D call TRBD1 (6 bases). V was trimmed by 4 bases and J by 4 bases, leaving 11 bases between them. This CDR3 has 14 residues. The germline gives CDR1 MNHEY, CDR2 SVGAGI. The CDR3 loop is CASSSGQLYNEQFF. In nucleotides, the CDR3 is TGTGCCAGCAGTTCCGGACAGCTATACAATGAGCAGTTCTTC.

The chain couples TRBV12-3 or TRBV12-4 to TRBJ1-1; unclear D gene. V was trimmed by 5 bases and J by 10 bases, leaving 11 bases between them. The CDR3 consists of 11 residues. The CDR3 loop is CASSPRRVAFF. The CDR3 DNA follows: TGTGCCAGCAGTCCCCGGCGGGTAGCTTTCTTT.

The CDR3 sequence: CASSLRGGVSVQPQHF. The CDR3 DNA is TGCGCCAGCAGCCTCCGCGGGGGGGTTTCGGTCCAGCCCCAGCATTTT. The chain joins TRBV4-1 to TRBJ1-5; a weak D match, TRBD1 (5 bases). CDR3 size: 16 residues. Germline V gene lookup returns CDR1 MGHRA and CDR2 YSYEKL. V lost 4 bases to trimming and J lost 7 bases, with 20 bases between them.